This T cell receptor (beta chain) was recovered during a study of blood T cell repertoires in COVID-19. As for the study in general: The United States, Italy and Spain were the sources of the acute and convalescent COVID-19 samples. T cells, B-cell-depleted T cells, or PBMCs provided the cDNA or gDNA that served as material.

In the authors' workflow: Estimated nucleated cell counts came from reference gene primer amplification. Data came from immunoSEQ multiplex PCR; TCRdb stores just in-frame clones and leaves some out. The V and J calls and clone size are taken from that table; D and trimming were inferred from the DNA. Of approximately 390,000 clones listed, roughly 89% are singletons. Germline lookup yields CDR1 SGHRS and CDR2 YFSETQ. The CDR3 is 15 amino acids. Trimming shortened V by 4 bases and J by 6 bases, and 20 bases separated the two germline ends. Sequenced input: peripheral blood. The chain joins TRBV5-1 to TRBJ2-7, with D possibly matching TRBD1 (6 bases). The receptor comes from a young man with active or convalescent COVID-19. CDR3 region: CASSPPEGVVGEQYF. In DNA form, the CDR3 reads TGCGCCAGCAGCCCACCCGAGGGGGTGGTGGGCGAGCAGTACTTC.